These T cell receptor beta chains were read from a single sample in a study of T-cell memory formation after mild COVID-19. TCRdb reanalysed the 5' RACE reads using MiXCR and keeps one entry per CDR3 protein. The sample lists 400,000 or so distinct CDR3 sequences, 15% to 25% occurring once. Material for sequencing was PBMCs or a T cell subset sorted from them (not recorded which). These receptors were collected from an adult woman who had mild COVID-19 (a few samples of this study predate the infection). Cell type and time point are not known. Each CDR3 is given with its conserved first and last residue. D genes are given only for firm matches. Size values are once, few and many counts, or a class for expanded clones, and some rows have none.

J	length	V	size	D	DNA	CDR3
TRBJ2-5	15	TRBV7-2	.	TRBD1	TGTGCCAGCAGACGGACAGGGTTCGTCATGGAGACCCAGTACTTC	CASRRTGFVMETQYF
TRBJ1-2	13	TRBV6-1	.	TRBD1	TGTGCCGGACACAGGGACAGGGAAAATGGCTACACCTTC	CAGHRDRENGYTF
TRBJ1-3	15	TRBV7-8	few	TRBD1	TGTGCCAGCAGCCCTTACAGGGGGTCAGGAAACACCATATATTTT	CASSPYRGSGNTIYF
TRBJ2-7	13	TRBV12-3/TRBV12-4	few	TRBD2	TGTGCCAGCAGTTCTAGCGGGAGACCCTCGCAGTACTTC	CASSSSGRPSQYF
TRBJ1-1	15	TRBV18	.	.	TGTGCCAGCTCATTCCAGGGTGGTATGAACACTGAAGCTTTCTTT	CASSFQGGMNTEAFF
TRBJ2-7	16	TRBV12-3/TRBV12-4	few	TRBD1	TGTGCCAGCAGCTTAGGGGGCCTCAGTAGGTTCTACGAGCAGTACTTC	CASSLGGLSRFYEQYF
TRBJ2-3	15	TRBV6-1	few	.	TGTGCCAGCAGTCCTGGGGCGATTAGCACAGATACGCAGTATTTT	CASSPGAISTDTQYF
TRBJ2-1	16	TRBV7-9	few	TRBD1	TGTGCCAGCAGCCCTCAGACCAGACAGGGTACCAATGAGCAGTTCTTC	CASSPQTRQGTNEQFF
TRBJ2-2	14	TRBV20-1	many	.	TGCAGTGCTACCGGGCAGACGAACACCGGGGAGCTGTTTTTT	CSATGQTNTGELFF
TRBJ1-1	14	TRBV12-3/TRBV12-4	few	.	TGTGCCAGCAGTTTAGATTCAGGGCTCACTGAAGCTTTCTTT	CASSLDSGLTEAFF
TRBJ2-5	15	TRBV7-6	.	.	TGTGCCAGCAGCTCCCTCGGGGGTTTGGTAGAGACCCAGTACTTC	CASSSLGGLVETQYF
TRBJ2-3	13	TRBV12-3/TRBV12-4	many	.	TGTGCCAGCAGTGGGGCCGGCACAGATACGCAGTATTTT	CASSGAGTDTQYF
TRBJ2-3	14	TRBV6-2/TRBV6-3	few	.	TGTGCCAGCAGTTACGTCCAGGGCCGAGATACGCAGTATTTT	CASSYVQGRDTQYF
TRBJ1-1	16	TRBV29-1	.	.	TGCAGCGTTTCTGGCAGGGTCGTCTCAATAGGAGCTGAAGCTTTCTTT	CSVSGRVVSIGAEAFF
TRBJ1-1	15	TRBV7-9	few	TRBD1	TGTGCCAGCAGGGAGACAGGGGGTCTGAACACTGAAGCTTTCTTT	CASRETGGLNTEAFF
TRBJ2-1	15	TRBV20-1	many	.	TGCAGTGCTGACCCCCAAGCGGGGACATACAATGAGCAGTTCTTC	CSADPQAGTYNEQFF
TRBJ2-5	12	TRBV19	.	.	TGTGCCAGTAGTATGACCCAAGAGACCCAGTACTTC	CASSMTQETQYF
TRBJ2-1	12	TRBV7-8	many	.	TGTGCCAGCAGTTCAGGACTCTATGAGCAGTTCTTC	CASSSGLYEQFF
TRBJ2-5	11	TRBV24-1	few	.	TGTGCCACCAGTGATCGAGAGACCCAGTACTTC	CATSDRETQYF
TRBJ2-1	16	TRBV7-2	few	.	TGTGCCAGCAGCTCATATACAGGGATCGAGATCAATGAGCAGTTCTTC	CASSSYTGIEINEQFF
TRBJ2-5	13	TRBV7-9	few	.	TGTGCCAGCAGCTTTTACGGACAAGAGACCCAGTACTTC	CASSFYGQETQYF
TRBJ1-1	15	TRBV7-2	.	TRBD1	TGTGCCAGCAGCTTAGTCGGGACAGGGAGCTCTGAAGCTTTCTTT	CASSLVGTGSSEAFF
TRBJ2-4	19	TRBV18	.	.	TGTGCCAGCTCACCCACGGCGCCAGTAGGCAGGACTGCCAAAAACATTCAGTACTTC	CASSPTAPVGRTAKNIQYF
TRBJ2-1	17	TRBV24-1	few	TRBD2	TGTGCCACCAGTGATCCAGGACTAGCGGGACGTCACAATGAGCAGTTCTTC	CATSDPGLAGRHNEQFF
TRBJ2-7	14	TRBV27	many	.	TGTGCCAGCAGTCTGGGAGGCGCCGCCTACGAGCAGTACTTC	CASSLGGAAYEQYF
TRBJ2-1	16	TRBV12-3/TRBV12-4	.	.	TGTGCCAGCAGTTTACACCCGGGGGACTCCTACAATGAGCAGTTCTTC	CASSLHPGDSYNEQFF
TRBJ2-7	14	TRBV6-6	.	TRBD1	TGTGCCAGCAATCCATCGACAGGGGCGGTGGAGCAGTACTTC	CASNPSTGAVEQYF
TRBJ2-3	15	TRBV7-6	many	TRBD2	TGTGCCAGCAGCCTGGGACTACCCAGCACAGATACGCAGTATTTT	CASSLGLPSTDTQYF